Many counts were recorded for the clone carrying this T cell receptor beta chain. The data are from a study of low-dose radiotherapy and immunotherapy resistance in tumors. TCR amplification used roughly 18 PCR cycles, a constant-region primer and a V-primer adapter. Each CDR3 protein gets one entry after TCRdb re-called the reads with MiXCR. This table has roughly 52,000 distinct CDR3 sequences, roughly a third appearing once. Time point of the sample: after trial treatment. Treatment noted: LDRT plus nivolumab, ipilimumab, low-dose cyclophosphamide and aspirin (RACIN trial). Sample: PBMCs, taken after low-dose radiotherapy plus immunotherapy. The clonotype comes from a male donor with rectosigmoid adenocarcinoma.

CDR3 sequence reads: CASRQGSTYEQYF. The CDR3 DNA reads TGTGCCAGCAGACAGGGGTCGACCTACGAGCAGTACTTC. The V gene is TRBV19, the J gene TRBJ2-7, with TRBD1 matching over 8 bases. Looked up from germline, CDR1 is LNHDA and CDR2 is SQIVND (reference sequence). With V trimmed by 9 bases and J by 2 bases, 6 bases remained unmatched. The CDR3 is 13 amino acids.